This T cell receptor (beta chain) appears in the sequencing data of a study of early T cells in non-severe SARS-CoV-2 infection. Across the whole study: From unsorted whole blood, bulk RNA was sequenced, and the chains remained unpaired.

This clonotype has only a few counts. Germline V gene lookup returns CDR1 SGHAT and CDR2 FQNNGV. CDR3 length: 14 residues. The ends were cut back, 3 bases at V and 0 bases at J, with 9 bases in the middle. In TCRdb, the 5' RACE reads were re-called with MiXCR into one record per CDR3 protein. The repertoire has 55,000 to 75,000 distinct CDR3 sequences, over 9% of them found once; the top ten carry around 1.8%. The genes are TRBV11-2 and TRBJ2-7, with a possible D match to TRBD2 (5 bases). Sample: whole blood. This TCR derives from an adult who was a healthcare worker with PCR-confirmed SARS-CoV-2 infection or an uninfected control (not recorded which). The CDR3 loop is CASSFLAPSYEQYF. CDR3 DNA: TGTGCCAGCAGCTTCCTAGCTCCCTCCTACGAGCAGTACTTC.